This T cell receptor (beta chain) was profiled in a study of cytomegalovirus exposure and HLA in healthy donors. Study findings and constraints: As was reported, the classifier diagnosed cytomegalovirus status with high specificity and sensitivity. Most TCR sequences proved rare, with some public TCRs found in many donors. A few of the chains that were CMV-associated were confirmed in vitro to be specific for CMV antigens.

TCRdb's copy holds only in-frame clones and misses some; the assay was immunoSEQ multiplex PCR. The table shows about 240,000 clones, with approximately 83% occurring only once. Note on this clone: What it binds is not known.

Germline V lookup: CDR1 MNHNS, CDR2 SASEGT. The CDR3 covers 13 residues. The sequence derives from a woman between 25 and 40 years old in good health and CMV-seropositive. The sequenced material came from PBMCs. This chain links TRBV6-1 with TRBJ1-1, with no clear D. CDR3 protein: CSCLPLMNTEAFF. The CDR3 DNA reads TGTTCATGTCTACCATTAATGAACACTGAAGCTTTCTTT.